Listed below are T cell receptor beta chains from one sample, sequenced in a study of T cell changes during pregnancy in multiple sclerosis. The data were produced by immunoSEQ multiplex PCR, yet TCRdb's version contains in-frame clones alone and is incomplete. The sample includes more than 35,000 clones, more than 85% of them seen just once. Sequenced material: CD4+ T cells from peripheral blood mononuclear cells, taken in the third trimester of pregnancy. The receptor set was obtained from a female donor in good health, enrolled as a control in a pregnancy study. Both conserved end residues are part of each CDR3. The order of the fields is D gene, V gene, J gene, clone size, CDR3 length, CDR3 DNA, CDR3 protein. A D gene is named only where the DNA matches it firmly. Expanded clones are given a class, and other clones once, few, many or no size at all.

>NA|TRBV15|TRBJ2-6|once|16
TGTGCCACCAGCAGAGATCCCATGTCTGGGGCCAACGTCCTGACTTTC
CATSRDPMSGANVLTF
>TRBD2|TRBV10-3|TRBJ2-7|NA|12
TGTGCCATCAGAGGGTCGGGGGGCGAGCAGTACTTC
CAIRGSGGEQYF
>TRBD2|TRBV19|TRBJ2-1|NA|20
TGTGCCAGTAGCCACCCGTCTAGCGGGGGGGCCCAGCAACTGTACAATGAGCAGTTCTTC
CASSHPSSGGAQQLYNEQFF
>NA|TRBV7-2|TRBJ1-2|NA|14
TGTGCCAGCAGCTTAGACCGCTCCGGAGTGGGCTACACCTTC
CASSLDRSGVGYTF
>TRBD1|TRBV6-4|TRBJ1-4|NA|17
TGTGCCAGCAGTGAATACAGGGGTATGGGAACTAATGAAAAACTGTTTTTT
CASSEYRGMGTNEKLFF
>NA|TRBV5-6|TRBJ2-3|NA|13
TGTGCCAGCAGCCTTAGTAGCACAGATACGCAGTATTTT
CASSLSSTDTQYF
>NA|TRBV23-1|TRBJ2-7|NA|15
TGCGCCAGCAGTCAATCGGAAGGAGGTGACTACGAGCAGTACTTC
CASSQSEGGDYEQYF
>TRBD1|TRBV9|TRBJ1-1|NA|13
TGTGCCAGCAGCCCAGGGGGCAATACTGAAGCTTTCTTT
CASSPGGNTEAFF
>NA|TRBV25-1|TRBJ1-3|NA|14
TGTGCCAGCAGTGATTCGAGCTCTGGAAACACCATATATTTT
CASSDSSSGNTIYF
>NA|TRBV5-4|TRBJ2-5|NA|13
TGTGCCAGCAGCTTGGCGCGCCAAGAGACCCAGTACTTC
CASSLARQETQYF
>NA|TRBV18|TRBJ1-1|once|14
TGTGCCAGCTCACCGGCCAGTTCGAACACTGAAGCTTTCTTT
CASSPASSNTEAFF
>NA|TRBV14|TRBJ1-1|NA|16
TGTGCCAGCAGCCCTCCTTGGGGGGGGCCGAACACTGAAGCTTTCTTT
CASSPPWGGPNTEAFF
>TRBD1|TRBV6-1|TRBJ2-7|NA|14
TGTGCCAGCAGTTGGGACAGCTTTCTCTACGAGCAGTACTTC
CASSWDSFLYEQYF
>TRBD1|TRBV4-3|TRBJ1-2|NA|13
TGCGCCAGCAGCCAAGAGGACAGGGGTGGCTACACCTTC
CASSQEDRGGYTF
>NA|TRBV5-1|TRBJ1-6|once|15
TGCGCCAGCAGCTTGGAGCAGGCCTCTAATTCACCCCTCCACTTT
CASSLEQASNSPLHF
>TRBD1|TRBV2|TRBJ1-5|once|14
TGTGCCAGCAGGAGGGGGACAGGGGGCCAGCCCCAGCATTTT
CASRRGTGGQPQHF
>NA|TRBV30|TRBJ1-2|NA|14
TGTGCCTGGAAAGGTCTCGACAGCGAGTATGGCTACACCTTC
CAWKGLDSEYGYTF
>NA|TRBV5-4|TRBJ1-3|NA|17
TGTGCCAGCAGCCCTCCCGGAGGGGCTTTCTCTGGAAACACCATATATTTT
CASSPPGGAFSGNTIYF
>NA|TRBV15|TRBJ1-1|NA|14
TGTGCCACCAGGGGTGTCGGGACTTTCGCTGAAGCTTTCTTT
CATRGVGTFAEAFF
>TRBD1|TRBV28|TRBJ1-2|NA|17
TGTGCCAGCAGTTTATGGAATAGGGGGCAGGGGGCGCGAGGCTACACCTTC
CASSLWNRGQGARGYTF
>TRBD2|TRBV4-2|TRBJ2-5|NA|15
TGTGCCAGCAGCCAAGAGGGGCGGGGGCAAGAGACCCAGTACTTC
CASSQEGRGQETQYF
>TRBD1|TRBV7-2|TRBJ1-1|NA|15
TGTGCCAGCAGCCCTTACAGGGGGTTGAACACTGAAGCTTTCTTT
CASSPYRGLNTEAFF
>TRBD1|TRBV7-2|TRBJ2-3|once|14
TGTGCCAGCAGCCCGGGACAGGGGGGGGATACGCAGTATTTT
CASSPGQGGDTQYF
>NA|TRBV6-5|TRBJ1-2|few|11
TGTGCCAGCACCACGGGGTATGGCTACACCTTC
CASTTGYGYTF
>NA|TRBV5-4|TRBJ2-1|NA|14
TGTGCCAGCAGTCCCGAGCCAGCGGGTGGGGAGCAGTTCTTC
CASSPEPAGGEQFF
>NA|TRBV21-1|TRBJ2-6|NA|17
TGTGCCGGCCGTCCACAGCTCACCCCCCTTGCGGCCAACGTCCTGACTTTC
CAGRPQLTPLAANVLTF
>TRBD2|TRBV5-4|TRBJ2-7|once|15
TGTGCCAGCAGCTCTACTAGCGGGGGGCCCTACGAGCAGTACTTC
CASSSTSGGPYEQYF
>NA|TRBV5-8|TRBJ2-3|NA|14
TGTGCCAGCAGCTACCGCGAGGTTCCGGATACGCAGTATTTT
CASSYREVPDTQYF
>NA|TRBV6-5|TRBJ1-1|NA|13
TGTGCCAGCAGCCCCTCAGGGGCCACTGAAGCTTTCTTT
CASSPSGATEAFF
>TRBD2|TRBV5-1|TRBJ2-3|NA|17
TGCGCCAGCAGCCCGGGACTAGCGGGCCGATTGAGGGATACGCAGTATTTT
CASSPGLAGRLRDTQYF
>TRBD2|TRBV2|TRBJ2-1|once|13
TGTGCCAGCAGGCGGGGGGCCAACAATGAGCAGTTCTTC
CASRRGANNEQFF
>NA|TRBV29-1|TRBJ1-5|NA|12
TGCAGCGTCCTGACCTCGGGACAGCCCCAGCATTTT
CSVLTSGQPQHF
>NA|TRBV29-1|TRBJ2-3|NA|11
TGCAGCACGGAGGACACAGATACGCAGTATTTT
CSTEDTDTQYF
>TRBD1|TRBV9|TRBJ1-4|NA|17
TGTGCCAGCAGCGTAGGGACAGGGGGCACTGTAAGTGAAAAACTGTTTTTT
CASSVGTGGTVSEKLFF
>NA|TRBV7-9|TRBJ1-4|NA|14
TGTGCCAGCAGCTTAGCTGGGGCCGTGGAAAAACTGTTTTTT
CASSLAGAVEKLFF
>NA|TRBV5-6|TRBJ2-1|NA|15
TGTGCCAGCAGCCCTCGGCGGGCGGCCCATCCTGAGCAGTTCTTC
CASSPRRAAHPEQFF
>TRBD1|TRBV7-9|TRBJ2-6|NA|18
TGTGCCAGCAGCAGTTCCGGGACAGTGAGACCTGGGGCCAACGTCCTGACTTTC
CASSSSGTVRPGANVLTF
>TRBD1|TRBV29-1|TRBJ1-1|NA|13
TGCAGCGTTGATGGGGACAGGGGGACTGAAGCTTTCTTT
CSVDGDRGTEAFF
>TRBD2|TRBV19|TRBJ2-6|NA|16
TGTGCCAGTACTTTTGGGGGGAGGGCTGGGGCCAACGTCCTGACTTTC
CASTFGGRAGANVLTF
>TRBD2|TRBV7-8|TRBJ2-2|NA|14
TGTGCCAGCAGCTTGCTGACTAGCTCGGGGGAGCTGTTTTTT
CASSLLTSSGELFF
>TRBD2|TRBV10-3|TRBJ2-5|NA|15
TGTGCCATCAGTGGGACTAGCGGGGGCCAAGAGACCCAGTACTTC
CAISGTSGGQETQYF
>NA|TRBV5-4|TRBJ1-2|few|15
TGTGCCAGCCACCCTGAACAGGGATCCTTCTATGGCTACACCTTC
CASHPEQGSFYGYTF
>NA|TRBV11-2|TRBJ1-1|NA|14
TGTGCCAGCAGCCCTAGCTTTGGGCGGACTGAAGCTTTCTTT
CASSPSFGRTEAFF
>TRBD1|TRBV29-1|TRBJ1-2|NA|13
TGCAGCGCACCGGGACAGGGGAGCTATGGCTACACCTTC
CSAPGQGSYGYTF
>TRBD2|TRBV7-9|TRBJ2-2|NA|16
TGTGCCGGCACGAGCCGTGGGACTAGCGACACCGGGGAGCTGTTTTTT
CAGTSRGTSDTGELFF
>NA|TRBV18|TRBJ2-6|NA|14
TGTGCCAGTTCTCTAGTGGCTGGGGCCAACGTCCTGACTTTC
CASSLVAGANVLTF
>NA|TRBV9|TRBJ1-2|NA|15
TGTGCCAGCAGCCCTTCAATCGGGGGAAGCGATGGCTACACCTTC
CASSPSIGGSDGYTF